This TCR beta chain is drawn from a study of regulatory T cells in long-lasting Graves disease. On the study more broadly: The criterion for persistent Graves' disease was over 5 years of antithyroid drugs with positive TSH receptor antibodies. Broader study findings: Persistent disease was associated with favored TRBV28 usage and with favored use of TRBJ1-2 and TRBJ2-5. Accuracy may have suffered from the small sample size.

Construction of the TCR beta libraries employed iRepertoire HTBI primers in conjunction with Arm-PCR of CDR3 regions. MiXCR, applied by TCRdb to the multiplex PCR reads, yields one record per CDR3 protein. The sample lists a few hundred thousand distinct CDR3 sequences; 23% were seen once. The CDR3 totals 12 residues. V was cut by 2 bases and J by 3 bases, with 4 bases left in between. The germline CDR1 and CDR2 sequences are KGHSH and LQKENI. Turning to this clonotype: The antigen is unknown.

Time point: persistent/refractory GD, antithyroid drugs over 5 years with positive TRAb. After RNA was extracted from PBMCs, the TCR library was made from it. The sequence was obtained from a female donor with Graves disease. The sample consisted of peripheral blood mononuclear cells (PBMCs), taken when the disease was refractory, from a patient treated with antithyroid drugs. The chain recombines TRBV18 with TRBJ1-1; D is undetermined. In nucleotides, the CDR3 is TGTGCCAGCTCACCAATTGACACTGAAGCTTTCTTT. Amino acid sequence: CASSPIDTEAFF. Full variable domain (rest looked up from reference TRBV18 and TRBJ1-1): NAGVMQNPRHLVRRRGQEARLRCSPMKGHSHVYWYRQLPEEGLKFMVYLQKENIIDESGMPKERFSAEFPKEGPSILRIQQVVRGDSAAYFCASSPIDTEAFFGQGTRLTVV.